This is a list of T cell receptor beta chains from one sample in a study of T-cell memory formation after mild COVID-19. From the 5' RACE reads, TCRdb called clonotypes with MiXCR, one entry per CDR3 protein. The sample lists some 150,000 distinct CDR3 sequences; around 25% were seen once. The sequencing sample was made of PBMCs or a T cell subset sorted from them (not recorded which). These receptors originate from an adult woman who had mild COVID-19 (a few samples of this study predate the infection). Cell type and time point are not known. The CDR3 runs from the conserved cysteine through the conserved F or W. D genes are given only for firm matches. Not all rows give a size; the values are once, few, many and, for expanded clones, a class.

clone_size j_call d_call v_call cdr3_nt cdr3_aa
few TRBJ2-1 . TRBV5-4 TGTGCCAGCAGCGTACGGGGCAGCTCCTACAATGAGCAGTTCTTC CASSVRGSSYNEQFF
many TRBJ2-1 . TRBV6-2/TRBV6-3 TGTGCCAGCTCCAGCGTCCCTCACAATGAGCAGTTCTTC CASSSVPHNEQFF
. TRBJ1-1 TRBD1 TRBV15 TGTGCCACCAGCACAGTGATCGGACAGGGCCCTGAAGCTTTCTTT CATSTVIGQGPEAFF
few TRBJ1-1 . TRBV12-3/TRBV12-4 TGTGCCAGCAGTTATCTCGGGACAACAAAAAGGATGAACACTGAAGCTTTCTTT CASSYLGTTKRMNTEAFF
few TRBJ2-3 . TRBV4-1 TGCGCCAGCATGGGCGAGGCAGATACGCAGTATTTT CASMGEADTQYF
. TRBJ2-7 TRBD2 TRBV14 TGTGCCAGCAGCCAACAGACGGGGGGTTACGAGCAGTACTTC CASSQQTGGYEQYF
. TRBJ2-5 TRBD1 TRBV14 TGTGCCAGCAGACGAACAGGGGTTGGGGAGACCCAGTACTTC CASRRTGVGETQYF
. TRBJ2-1 . TRBV20-1 TGCAGTGCTAGAGAGCGGGGGCACAATGAGCAGTTCTTC CSARERGHNEQFF
. TRBJ2-4 . TRBV7-2 TGTGCCAGCAGCTTACTTTATCTAGCCAAAAACATTCAGTACTTC CASSLLYLAKNIQYF
. TRBJ2-3 TRBD2 TRBV12-3/TRBV12-4 TGTGCCAGCAGTTTGGATAGCGGGGGGGCCGCAGCTACGCAGTATTTT CASSLDSGGAAATQYF
. TRBJ1-4 . TRBV7-8 TGTGCCAGCAGCTTAAGAAGGGCTCTGGCTAATGAAAAACTGTTTTTT CASSLRRALANEKLFF
. TRBJ2-7 TRBD2 TRBV4-3 TGCGCCAGCAGCCAAGAAAGAGCGGGAGCCACCTACGAGCAGTACTTC CASSQERAGATYEQYF
few TRBJ2-2 . TRBV4-1 TGCGCCAGCAGCCATTGGGACCGAGGGACCGGGGAGCTGTTTTTT CASSHWDRGTGELFF
few TRBJ2-1 . TRBV7-9 TGTGCCAGCAGCTTACCCCAGCGGGCCCATAATGAGCAGTTCTTC CASSLPQRAHNEQFF
. TRBJ2-3 . TRBV15 TGTGCCACCAGCAGAGATCCACCGGGGGGGACAGGTAGAACAGATACGCAGTATTTT CATSRDPPGGTGRTDTQYF
. TRBJ2-1 TRBD1 TRBV20-1 TGCAGTGCTAGAGATGGGGACAGCGCCTACAATGAGCAGTTCTTC CSARDGDSAYNEQFF
. TRBJ2-5 TRBD1 TRBV18 TGTGCCAGCTCGCAGCAGGGGGCCACGATGGAGACCCAGTACTTC CASSQQGATMETQYF
few TRBJ2-2 . TRBV15 TGTGCCACCAGCAGAGACCTGCACACCGGGGAGCTGTTTTTT CATSRDLHTGELFF
. TRBJ2-7 . TRBV5-4 TGTGCCAGCAGCCCCACGGACCCCTCCTACGAGCAGTACTTC CASSPTDPSYEQYF
. TRBJ1-1 . TRBV5-1 TGCGCCAGCAGGGACCTGAACACTGAAGCTTTCTTT CASRDLNTEAFF
. TRBJ2-5 . TRBV9 TGTGCCAGCAGCGTAGCAGGAGGCCTCCCCGGCCGGGAGACCCAGTACTTC CASSVAGGLPGRETQYF
. TRBJ2-5 TRBD1 TRBV5-1 TGCGCCAGCAGCTTGGGGGACAGTCTCCAGGAGACCCAGTACTTC CASSLGDSLQETQYF
. TRBJ2-7 . TRBV13 TGTGCCAGCAGCTCCACCGCGGGGCCCCACGAGCAGTACTTC CASSSTAGPHEQYF
once TRBJ1-1 . TRBV6-5 TGTGCCAGCAGTCCGGACAGTCCGAACACTGAAGCTTTCTTT CASSPDSPNTEAFF
few TRBJ2-2 TRBD2 TRBV7-9 TGTGCCAGCAGCCCATGGACTAGCGGAAGGGACACCGGGGAGCTGTTTTTT CASSPWTSGRDTGELFF
. TRBJ2-1 TRBD2 TRBV29-1 TGCAGCGTTGTTGGCCGTGATCAAGCGGGAGATCTGAATGAGCAGTTCTTC CSVVGRDQAGDLNEQFF
few TRBJ2-3 . TRBV6-1 TGTGCCAGCAGTGGAGCAGCGGGCACAGATACGCAGTATTTT CASSGAAGTDTQYF
many TRBJ2-1 TRBD2 TRBV6-2/TRBV6-3 TGTGCCAGCAGTAGCGGGAGCTCCTACAATGAGCAGTTCTTC CASSSGSSYNEQFF
. TRBJ2-5 . TRBV12-3/TRBV12-4 TGTGCCAGCAGTCCTCTGACATCTTCCGAGACCCAGTACTTC CASSPLTSSETQYF
. TRBJ1-1 . TRBV29-1 TGCAGCGGGATGGACAGTCTCACTGAAGCTTTCTTT CSGMDSLTEAFF
few TRBJ2-7 . TRBV25-1 TGTGCCAGCAGTGGGGGTGATCGGGAGCAGTACTTC CASSGGDREQYF
few TRBJ2-5 TRBD2 TRBV11-2 TGTGCCAGCAGCCCACCGGGACTAGCGAATCAAGAGACCCAGTACTTC CASSPPGLANQETQYF
. TRBJ1-3 . TRBV29-1 TGCAGCGCCCTGGGTGGTTCTGGAAACACCATATATTTT CSALGGSGNTIYF
. TRBJ2-3 TRBD1 TRBV6-6 TGTGCCAGCAGTTACATGGGACAGGGGGTTACAGATACGCAGTATTTT CASSYMGQGVTDTQYF
. TRBJ1-2 . TRBV30 TGTGCCTGGAGTGTACCCCAGACAGGTTACTATGGCTACACCTTC CAWSVPQTGYYGYTF
many TRBJ2-1 TRBD2 TRBV12-3/TRBV12-4 TGTGCCAGCAGTTCCCTCCCCCAGCGGGGGGATAATGATGAGCAGTTCTTC CASSSLPQRGDNDEQFF
few TRBJ2-6 TRBD1 TRBV7-9 TGTGCCAGCAGCACGACAGGGGCTCGTTCGGACTCTGGGGCCAACGTCCTGACTTTC CASSTTGARSDSGANVLTF
. TRBJ2-1 . TRBV20-1 TGCAGTGCTAGAGATCGGGGGAGACATCTTACCTACAATGAGCAGTTCTTC CSARDRGRHLTYNEQFF
. TRBJ2-5 . TRBV7-9 TGTGCCAGCTCAGACGGACAAGAGACCCAGTACTTC CASSDGQETQYF
medium-sized TRBJ2-7 TRBD1 TRBV5-6 TGTGCCAGCAGCGCGGACAGGGTGCGGGAGCAGTACTTC CASSADRVREQYF
once TRBJ1-2 . TRBV11-2 TGTGCCAGCAGCTTAGATGACTTTTCGGACAGAGCTAACTATGGCTACACCTTC CASSLDDFSDRANYGYTF
. TRBJ2-3 TRBD2 TRBV7-3 TGTGCCAGCAGCTCGGGGGCCAGCGGGGGAAGCACAGATACGCAGTATTTT CASSSGASGGSTDTQYF
many TRBJ2-2 . TRBV5-5 TGTGCCAGCAGCTCCGCTGCGGGTACCGGGGAGCTGTTTTTT CASSSAAGTGELFF
few TRBJ1-2 . TRBV29-1 TGCAGCGTTGAATCGGACAATAAGTATGGCTACACCTTC CSVESDNKYGYTF
few TRBJ1-5 TRBD1 TRBV7-3 TGTGCCAGCAGCTCAACGGACAGGGGCGGACGAAATAGCAATCAGCCCCAGCATTTT CASSSTDRGGRNSNQPQHF
. TRBJ2-7 . TRBV20-1 TGCAGTGCTAGAGTCCTCCCAGGGATGTCCTACGAGCAGTACTTC CSARVLPGMSYEQYF
. TRBJ1-2 . TRBV25-1 TGTGCCTCGGACGGACCCTATGGCTACACCTTC CASDGPYGYTF
. TRBJ2-5 . TRBV19 TGTGCCAGTAACCCCAGGACCCAAGAGACCCAGTACTTC CASNPRTQETQYF
few TRBJ2-3 TRBD1 TRBV6-2/TRBV6-3 TGTGCCAGCAGTCAGGGGGCGCTTAGCACAGATACGCAGTATTTT CASSQGALSTDTQYF
. TRBJ1-2 TRBD1 TRBV2 TGTGCCAGCAGCGGACAGGGCGTAAACTATGGCTACACCTTC CASSGQGVNYGYTF
few TRBJ1-2 TRBD1 TRBV30 TGTGCCGGCCGGGACAGGGGGAACTATGGCTACACCTTC CAGRDRGNYGYTF
. TRBJ2-5 TRBD1 TRBV7-9 TGTGCCAGCAGCCTGACAGGGGGGAACCAAGAGACCCAGTACTTC CASSLTGGNQETQYF